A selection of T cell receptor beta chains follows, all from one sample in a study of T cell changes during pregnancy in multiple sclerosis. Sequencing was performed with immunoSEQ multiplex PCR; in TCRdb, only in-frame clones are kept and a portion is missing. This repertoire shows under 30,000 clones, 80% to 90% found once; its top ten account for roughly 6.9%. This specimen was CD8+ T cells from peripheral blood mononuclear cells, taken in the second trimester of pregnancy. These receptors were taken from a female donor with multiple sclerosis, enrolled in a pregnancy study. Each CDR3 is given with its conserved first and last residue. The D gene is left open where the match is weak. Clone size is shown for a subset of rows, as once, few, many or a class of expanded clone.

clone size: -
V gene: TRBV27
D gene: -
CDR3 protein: CASSLSHNSPLHF

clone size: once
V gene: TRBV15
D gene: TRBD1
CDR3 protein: CATSSDRMDRVLNEQFF

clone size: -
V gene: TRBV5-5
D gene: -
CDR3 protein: CASRGDMNQETQYF

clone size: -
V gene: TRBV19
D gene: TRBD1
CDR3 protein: CASSPARTGAYGYTF

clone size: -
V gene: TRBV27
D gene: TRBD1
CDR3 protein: CASESTGQGTDTQYF

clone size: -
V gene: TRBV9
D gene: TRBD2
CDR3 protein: CASSALAGGDNEQFF

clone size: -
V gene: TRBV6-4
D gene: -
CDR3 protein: CASSDQPGPNEQFF

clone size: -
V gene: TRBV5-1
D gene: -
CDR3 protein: CASSLVGSGDEQFF

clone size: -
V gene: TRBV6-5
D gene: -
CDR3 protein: CASSVLGGETQYF

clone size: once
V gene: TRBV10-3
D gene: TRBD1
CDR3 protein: CAIAPDEQGSVNTEAFF

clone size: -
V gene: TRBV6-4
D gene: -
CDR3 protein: CASSDSSGSHEQFF

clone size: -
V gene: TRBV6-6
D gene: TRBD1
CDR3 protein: CASSYSGTDLTF

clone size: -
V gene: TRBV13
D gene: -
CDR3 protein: CASSLERYEQFF

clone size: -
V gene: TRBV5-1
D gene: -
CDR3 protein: CASSGENYGYTF

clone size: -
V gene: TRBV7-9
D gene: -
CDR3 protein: CASRKGGVQGTEAFF

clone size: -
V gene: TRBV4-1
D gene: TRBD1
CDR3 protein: CASSPKGTASYEQYF

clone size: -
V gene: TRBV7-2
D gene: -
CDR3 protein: CASSLGPSQAQHF

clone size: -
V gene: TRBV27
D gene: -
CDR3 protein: CASSTTGNTEAFF

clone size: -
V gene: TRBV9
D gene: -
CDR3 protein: CASSVDGEYNEQFF

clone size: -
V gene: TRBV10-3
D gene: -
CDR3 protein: CAISESIASANYGYTF

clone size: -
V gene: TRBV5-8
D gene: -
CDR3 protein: CASSLWLETQYF

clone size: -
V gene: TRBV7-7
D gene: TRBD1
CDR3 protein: CASSTLKGTAGANVLTF

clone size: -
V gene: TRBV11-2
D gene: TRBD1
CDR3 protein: CASSLTQGGSYNEQFF

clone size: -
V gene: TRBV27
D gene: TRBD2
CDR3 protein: CAGRILAGGPDEQYF

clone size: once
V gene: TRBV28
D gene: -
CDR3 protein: CASSLGRVYGYTF

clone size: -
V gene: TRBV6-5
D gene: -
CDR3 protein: CASSYSSRGEQFF

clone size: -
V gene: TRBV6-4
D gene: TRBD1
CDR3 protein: CASRDPPGQGSGSSYNSPLHF